These 27 T cell receptor beta chains were all obtained from the same sample, sequenced in a study of blood T cell repertoires in COVID-19 (dated by TCRdb to the early 2020s). Library generation was performed with the immunoSEQ multiplex PCR assay. TCRdb's version of the immuneACCESS table is confined to in-frame rearrangements and falls short of the full clone set. An unresolved V gene accounts for under half of the shortfall where checked; the remainder is of unknown origin. Present in this sample are 200,000 to 250,000 clones, roughly 85% of which were seen just once. The top ten clones comprise 3.6% of the sample. Sequencing was carried out using peripheral blood. The receptor set was obtained from an elderly woman with acute or convalescent COVID-19.

The V call is TRBV4-1, the J call TRBJ1-2; tentative D call: TRBD1 (6 bases). This CDR3 has 14 residues. V was clipped by 4 bases and J by 4 bases, with 13 bases between them. Germline V gives CDR1 MGHRA, CDR2 YSYEKL. CDR3 sequence (DNA): TGCGCCAGCAGCCGGACCGGACAGATCTATGGCTACACCTTC. The encoded protein is CASSRTGQIYGYTF.

The J gene is TRBJ2-1, the V gene TRBV7-3; weak D call: TRBD2 (6 bases). Trimming cost V 5 bases and J 6 bases, with 11 bases left between them. Germline V gene sequence: CDR1 SGHTA, CDR2 FQGTGA. This CDR3 comprises 13 residues. CDR3 DNA sequence: TGTGCCAGCAGCCCGGGACTGGGCAATGAGCAGTTCTTC. Its translation is CASSPGLGNEQFF.

As regards this clone: Other DNA sequences within the sample encode an identical CDR3. The CDR3: CSVGSSYNSPLHF. CDR3 coding DNA: TGCAGCGTTGGTAGCTCCTATAATTCACCCCTCCACTTT. The chain links TRBV29-1 to TRBJ1-6; D unresolved. The germline CDR1 and CDR2 sequences are SQVTM and ANQGSEA. This CDR3 is 13 amino acids long. V shed 4 bases and J shed 0 bases, with 4 bases lying between them.

This rearrangement joins TRBV7-2 to TRBJ1-2, with TRBD1 as a possible D gene (6 bases). CDR1 and CDR2 (germline): SGHTA, FQGNSA. The CDR3 runs to 15 residues. V lost 7 bases and J lost 0, with 15 bases in between. CDR3 residues: CASTRGGRANYGYTF. CDR3 DNA sequence: TGTGCCAGCACCCGGGGGGGCAGAGCTAACTATGGCTACACCTTC.

The CDR3 is CASSLRSDRGNFRYEQYF. The CDR3 DNA reads as TGCGCCAGCAGCTTGAGGTCCGACAGGGGGAATTTTCGGTACGAGCAGTACTTC. The J gene is TRBJ2-7, the V gene TRBV5-1; 9 bases agree with TRBD1. Germline V gene data show CDR1 as SGHRS and CDR2 as YFSETQ. Trimming at V came to 1 base and at J to 4 bases, leaving 15 bases not matched to a gene. The length of the CDR3 is 18 residues.

The chain uses TRBV6-5 and TRBJ1-2; the D is unclear. This CDR3 comprises 13 residues. V was cut by 5 bases and J by 2 bases, with 9 bases left in between. Per germline, CDR1 MNHEY and CDR2 SVGAGI. The CDR3 sequence: CASSPTVNYGYTF. In DNA, the CDR3 is TGTGCCAGCAGTCCAACAGTAAACTATGGCTACACCTTC.

V is TRBV18 and J is TRBJ2-3, with a possible D match to TRBD2 (5 bases). Germline assignment: CDR1 KGHSH and CDR2 LQKENI. This CDR3 spans 14 amino acids. V dropped 3 bases and J dropped 4 bases, with 11 bases sitting between them. CDR3 residues: CASSPRGAPDTQYF. The CDR3 DNA reads TGTGCCAGCTCACCTCGGGGAGCGCCAGATACGCAGTATTTT.

V usage is TRBV4-3 and J usage is TRBJ1-3; 9 bases are shared with TRBD1. Germline trimming cut 0 bases from V and 0 bases from J; bases unmatched to any gene: 6. This CDR3 has 18 residues. Germline lookup yields CDR1 LGHNA and CDR2 YSLEER. CDR3 DNA: TGCGCCAGCAGCCAAGATGACAGGGGGAGTTACTCTGGAAACACCATATATTTT. Protein: CASSQDDRGSYSGNTIYF.

This rearrangement joins TRBV19 to TRBJ2-2; TRBD1 agrees at 11 bases. The CDR3 runs 16 residues. Trimming removed 6 bases from V and 4 bases from J; junction bases left unmatched: 7. Germline loops: CDR1 LNHDA, CDR2 SQIVND (reference sequence). The CDR3 spells CASRTPGTGGTGELFF. CDR3 DNA: TGTGCCAGTAGGACCCCCGGGACAGGGGGCACCGGGGAGCTGTTTTTT.

The chain carries TRBV14 and TRBJ2-1; D is uncertain. This CDR3 is built from 14 residues. Per the germline V gene, CDR1 is SGHDN and CDR2 is FVKESK. V gave up 2 bases and J gave up 7 bases, with 12 bases separating them. The CDR3 nucleotides are TGTGCCAGCAGCCAATACAGTTCGAGAAATGAGCAGTTCTTC. Its translation is CASSQYSSRNEQFF.

The rearrangement links TRBV12-3 or TRBV12-4 to TRBJ2-7; tentative D call: TRBD2 (5 bases). The CDR3 sequence is 11 residues long. V was pared by 6 bases and J by 7 bases, with 10 bases between. CDR3 sequence: CASRGLREQYF. The CDR3 DNA is TGTGCCAGCAGAGGACTCAGGGAGCAGTACTTC.

The genes are TRBV3-1 (or the pseudogene TRBV3-2) and TRBJ1-6; D is unresolved. Germline V gives CDR1 LGHDT, CDR2 YNNKEL (reference sequence). Between the trimmed V and J ends, which lost 4 bases and 8 bases, there was a span of 15 bases. The CDR3 has 15 amino acids. CDR3 region: CASSPYRKQDSPLHF. CDR3 bases: TGTGCCAGCAGCCCCTACAGAAAACAAGATTCACCCCTCCACTTT.

This chain links TRBV7-3 with TRBJ1-5, with TRBD1 as a possible D gene (5 bases). V lost 2 bases, J lost 6 bases, and 14 bases lay in between. CDR1 is SGHTA, CDR2 FQGTGA, per germline. CDR3 size: 15 residues. CDR3 coding DNA: TGTGCCAGCAGCTTAGGTGGGGCTATCGGTCAGCCCCAGCATTTT. Encoded protein: CASSLGGAIGQPQHF.

The V and J genes are TRBV25-1 and TRBJ2-3, with 9 positions matching TRBD2. The V gene's germline CDR1 is MGHDK and CDR2 SYGVNS. This CDR3 has 15 residues. V lost 5 bases to trimming and J lost 2 bases; unmatched junction nucleotides: 5. The CDR3 DNA reads as TGTGCCAGCAGTTCGCGGGGGGGAGTCACAGATACGCAGTATTTT. Its protein product is CASSSRGGVTDTQYF.

This clone has a handful of counts. The genes are TRBV4-1 and TRBJ2-1, with 8 bases matching TRBD2. The CDR3 runs to 16 residues. The junction had 6 bases not matched to a gene; V was cut back by 1 base and J by 4 bases. Looked up from germline, CDR1 is MGHRA and CDR2 is YSYEKL. CDR3 residues: CASSQGASGFYNEQFF. DNA of the CDR3: TGCGCCAGCAGCCAAGGCGCTAGCGGGTTTTACAATGAGCAGTTCTTC.

The chain is built from TRBV2 and TRBJ1-4, with TRBD1 matching over 9 bases. This CDR3 spans 16 amino acids. V dropped 5 bases and J dropped 5; count of bases not matched to a gene: 9. In germline, CDR1 is SNHLY, CDR2 FYNNEI. CDR3: CASSPDRGLRNEKLFF. In DNA form, the CDR3 reads TGTGCCAGCAGTCCAGACAGGGGGTTGAGGAATGAAAAACTGTTTTTT. The entire variable domain, with the rest obtained from reference TRBV2 and TRBJ1-4, is as follows: EPEVTQTPSHQVTQMGQEVILRCVPISNHLYFYWYRQILGQKVEFLVSFYNNEISEKSEIFDDQFSVERPDGSNFTLKIRSTKLEDSAMYFCASSPDRGLRNEKLFFGSGTQLSVL.

The CDR3 coding sequence is TGTGCCAGCAGCGTGTTAGAAGGGGGCTATGGCTACACCTTC. Amino acid sequence: CASSVLEGGYGYTF. J is TRBJ1-2 and V is TRBV9; weak D call: TRBD1 (6 bases). The CDR3 spans 14 residues. V was clipped by 2 bases and J by 4 bases, with 12 bases between them. Per the germline V gene, CDR1 is SGDLS and CDR2 is YYNGEE.

The V and J genes are TRBV3-1 (or the pseudogene TRBV3-2) and TRBJ1-1; weak D call: TRBD1 (5 bases). In germline, CDR1 is LGHDT, CDR2 YNNKEL (reference sequence). The ends were cut back, 6 bases at V and 2 bases at J, with 10 bases in the middle. The CDR3 has 13 residues. CDR3 residues: CASRNGGNTEAFF. In nucleotides, the CDR3 is TGTGCCAGCAGGAACGGGGGAAACACTGAAGCTTTCTTT.

The CDR3 sequence is CASSFGDTQYF. In DNA, the CDR3 is TGTGCCAGCAGCTTCGGAGATACGCAGTATTTT. The rearrangement joins TRBV5-6 to TRBJ2-3; D is unclear. Germline assignment: CDR1 SGHDT and CDR2 YYEEEE. The CDR3 has 11 amino acids. Trimming cost V 2 bases and J 5 bases, with 3 bases left between them.

V usage is TRBV4-3 and J usage is TRBJ1-3; a weak D match, TRBD1 (5 bases). Per germline, CDR1 LGHNA and CDR2 YSLEER. The CDR3 extends over 17 amino acids. Trimming cost V 0 bases and J 0 bases, with 12 bases left between them. Written as DNA, the CDR3 is TGCGCCAGCAGCCAAGATCGGGGGTCTGTCTCTGGAAACACCATATATTTT. Residues: CASSQDRGSVSGNTIYF.

The CDR3 bases are TGCGCCAGCAGCTTGGCAGGGGGTATGAAGAATTCACCCCTCCACTTT. Amino acid sequence: CASSLAGGMKNSPLHF. J is TRBJ1-6 and V is TRBV5-1; TRBD1 matches 7 bases. CDR1 is SGHRS, CDR2 YFSETQ, per germline. This CDR3 comprises 16 residues. The junction had 7 bases not matched to a gene; V was cut back by 0 bases and J by 7 bases. The full variable domain, its missing parts supplied by reference TRBV5-1 and TRBJ1-6, is KAGVTQTPRYLIKTRGQQVTLSCSPISGHRSVSWYQQTPGQGLQFLFEYFSETQRNKGNFPGRFSGRQFSNSRSEMNVSTLELGDSALYLCASSLAGGMKNSPLHFGNGTRLTVT.

The chain employs TRBV15 and TRBJ1-1; tentative D call: TRBD1 (6 bases). The germline V gene has CDR1 LNHNV and CDR2 YYDKDF (reference sequence). V was pared by 5 bases and J by 3 bases, with 10 bases between. The CDR3 extends over 13 amino acids. The CDR3 loop is CATSFQGHTEAFF. For the CDR3, the DNA is TGTGCCACCAGCTTCCAGGGGCACACTGAAGCTTTCTTT.

V is TRBV7-2 and J is TRBJ2-1, with 8 bases fitting TRBD1. CDR1 and CDR2 (germline): SGHTA, FQGNSA. Germline trimming cut 2 bases from V and 10 bases from J; bases unmatched to any gene: 13. This CDR3 is 16 amino acids long. CDR3 protein: CASSLMPSGTGREQFF. CDR3 DNA: TGTGCCAGCAGCTTAATGCCCTCCGGGACAGGAAGGGAGCAGTTCTTC.

CDR3 DNA: TGTGCCAGTATCTCAGGACAGGGCGGCAATCAGCCCCAGCATTTT. This gives the protein CASISGQGGNQPQHF. V usage is TRBV19 and J usage is TRBJ1-5; 8 positions match TRBD1. J lost 2 bases, V lost 7 bases, and 7 bases had no gene match. Germline V gene sequence: CDR1 LNHDA, CDR2 SQIVND (reference sequence). There are 15 residues in the CDR3.

This chain joins TRBV19 and TRBJ1-5; TRBD1 matches at 7 bases. The CDR3 has 15 amino acids. Trimming cost V 6 bases and J 0 bases; bases outside gene matches: 5. In germline, CDR1 is LNHDA, CDR2 SQIVND (reference sequence). The CDR3 here is CASRRDSYSNQPQHF. The CDR3 DNA sequence: TGTGCCAGTAGACGGGACAGCTATAGCAATCAGCCCCAGCATTTT.

The gene calls are TRBV27 and TRBJ2-7; TRBD2 aligns across 11 bases. V shed 3 bases, J shed 5 bases, and the junction held 9 bases outside the gene matches. CDR1 and CDR2 from the germline V gene are MNHEY and SMNVEV (reference sequence). This CDR3 region has 16 residues. The CDR3 here is CASSFLRLAGMNEQYF. The CDR3 nucleotides read TGTGCCAGCAGTTTTCTCCGACTAGCGGGGATGAACGAGCAGTACTTC.

The chain recombines TRBV7-9 with TRBJ2-5; D perhaps matches TRBD1 (7 bases). The CDR3 is 13 residues long. V lost 5 bases, J lost 4 bases, and 11 bases lay in between. Germline V lookup: CDR1 SEHNR, CDR2 FQNEAQ (reference sequence). The CDR3 coding sequence is TGTGCCAGCAGCAACCAGGGGGGAGAGACCCAGTACTTC. Protein sequence: CASSNQGGETQYF.